This T cell receptor beta chain was documented in a study of T cells in women clearing cervical HPV infection. The CDR3 totals 13 residues. Germline V gene data show CDR1 as SQVTM and CDR2 as ANQGSEA. Trimming pared 4 bases from V and 0 bases from J, leaving 9 bases between. Comment on this clone: Antigen unknown. The CDR3 goes on 3 residues after the read ends, and that part is filled in from the germline J gene.

Assay: immunoSEQ multiplex PCR; the TCRdb copy retains only in-frame clones and omits some. This table holds more than 15,000 clones. General study points: Repertoire richness, not evenness, was significantly elevated in CIN3+ cases versus controls. Cases carried less TRBV6-7 than controls: roughly 0.11% versus 0.16%.

The sequence came from a woman aged 18-70 years with a cervical HPV16 infection that either progressed to CIN3+ or cleared (not recorded which). The rearrangement joins TRBV29-1 to TRBJ1-1; D unresolved. The sequencing sample was made of blood buffy coat. The CDR3 loop is CSVANKLNTEAFF. The CDR3 DNA, read in part, is TGCAGCGTTGCGAACAAATTGAACACTGAA.